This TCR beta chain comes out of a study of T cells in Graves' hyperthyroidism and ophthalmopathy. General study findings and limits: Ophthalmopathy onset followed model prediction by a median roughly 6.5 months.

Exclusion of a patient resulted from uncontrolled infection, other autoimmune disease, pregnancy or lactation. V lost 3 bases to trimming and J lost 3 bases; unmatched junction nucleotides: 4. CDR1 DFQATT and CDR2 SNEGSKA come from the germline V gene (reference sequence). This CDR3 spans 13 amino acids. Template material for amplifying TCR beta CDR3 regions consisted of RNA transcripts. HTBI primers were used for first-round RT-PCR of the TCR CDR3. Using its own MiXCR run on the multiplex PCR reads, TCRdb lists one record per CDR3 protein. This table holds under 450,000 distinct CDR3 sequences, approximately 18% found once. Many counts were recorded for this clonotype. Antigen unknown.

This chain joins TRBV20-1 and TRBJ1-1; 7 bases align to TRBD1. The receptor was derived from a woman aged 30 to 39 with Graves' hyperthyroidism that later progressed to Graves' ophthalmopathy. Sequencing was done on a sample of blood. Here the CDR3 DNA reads TGCAGTGCTAGGGGAGGGGGCGACACTGAAGCTTTCTTT. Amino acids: CSARGGGDTEAFF.